This T cell receptor beta chain was profiled in a study of shared clonotypes between healthy human individuals. The study's findings and limits: A generally larger estimated richness was seen in naive subsets than in memory subsets. Of the naive CD4 clonotypes, around 4.9% were shared across a few donors.

With regard to this clone: What it binds is not known.

V lost 6 bases, J lost 3 bases, and 9 bases lay in between. CDR1 SGHTA and CDR2 FQGNSA come from the germline V gene. The CDR3 is 12 residues long. Assay used: immunoSEQ multiplex PCR; TCRdb lists only in-frame clones, some missing. The sample yields approximately 1.5 million clones, about 98.5% seen once. This chain uses TRBV7-2 with TRBJ2-7; the D is unclear. Sequencing was carried out using naive CD4+ T cells sorted from blood. This sample's subset: CD45RA+ positively selected. The origin of this receptor is a man younger than 40 in good health. CDR3 coding DNA: TGTGCCAGCAGGAAGGTGGGCTACGAGCAGTACTTC. This sequence encodes CASRKVGYEQYF.